One and the same sample provided the 10 T cell receptor beta chains below, sequenced in a study of T cells in Graves' hyperthyroidism and ophthalmopathy. TCR beta CDR3 regions were amplified from RNA transcripts. HTBI primers were used for first-round RT-PCR of the TCR CDR3. TCRdb re-analysed the multiplex PCR reads in MiXCR, keeping a single row per CDR3 protein. The table records a few hundred thousand distinct CDR3 sequences, 14% to 15% of them present only once. Sequencing was carried out using blood. The origin of the receptors is a woman aged 25 to 39 with Graves' hyperthyroidism.

The V call is TRBV9, the J call TRBJ1-2; no definite D call. Per the germline V gene, CDR1 is SGDLS and CDR2 is YYNGEE. The CDR3 loop spans 13 amino acids. Trimming shortened V by 2 bases and J by 8 bases, and 13 bases separated the two germline ends. As DNA, the CDR3 is TGTGCCAGCAGCGTGCAACAAAGAGAGGGCTACACCTTC. Its translation: CASSVQQREGYTF.

The table lists this clonotype with many counts. In DNA, the CDR3 is TGTGCCAGCAGTGAGGGATCAGGGACCCGAGACACTGAAGCTTTCTTT. It specifies CASSEGSGTRDTEAFF. J is TRBJ1-1 and V is TRBV25-1, with a weak D call TRBD1 (5 bases). V was trimmed by 3 bases and J by 3 bases, leaving 17 bases between them. CDR3 length: 16 residues. The germline CDR1 and CDR2 sequences are MGHDK and SYGVNS.

This sequence joins TRBV4-1 and TRBJ1-4; a weak D match, TRBD1 (6 bases). The V end was cut by 0 bases, the J end by 14 bases, with 10 bases between. CDR1 and CDR2 from the germline V gene are MGHRA and YSYEKL. The CDR3 contains 12 residues. The CDR3 DNA reads as TGCGCCAGCAGCCAAGATTGGACAGCTCTGTTTTTT. It codes for CASSQDWTALFF.

At least ten counts were recorded for this clonotype. The chain combines TRBV28 with TRBJ1-2, with no clear D. V lost 4 bases and J lost 0, with 3 bases in between. Germline lookup yields CDR1 MDHEN and CDR2 SYDVKM. The CDR3 spans 12 residues. This CDR3 reads CASSSTNYGYTF. As DNA, the CDR3 is TGTGCCAGCAGTTCCACTAACTATGGCTACACCTTC.

This clonotype was found many times. V usage is TRBV12-3 or TRBV12-4 and J usage is TRBJ2-1; 10 bases are a match to TRBD2. With V trimmed by 6 bases and J by 9 bases, 14 bases remained unmatched. This CDR3 has 16 amino acids. CDR3 residues: CASSPGVSGRATEQFF. The CDR3 bases are TGTGCCAGCAGCCCAGGGGTGAGCGGGAGGGCGACTGAGCAGTTCTTC.

The chain has TRBV3-1 and TRBJ2-1; 9 bases map to TRBD2. The CDR3 runs 19 residues. Per germline, CDR1 LGHDT and CDR2 YNNKEL (reference sequence). Germline trimming cut 3 bases from V and 0 bases from J; bases unmatched to any gene: 12. Here the CDR3 reads CASSHHTSGRTSSYNEQFF. Here the CDR3 DNA reads TGTGCCAGCAGCCATCATACTAGCGGGCGGACTAGCTCCTACAATGAGCAGTTCTTC.

The rearrangement links TRBV6-5 to TRBJ2-7; 12 bases align to TRBD2. TRBJ2-1 matches the DNA end more closely, so the J call is doubtful. The CDR3 spans 15 residues. CDR1 and CDR2 from the germline V gene are MNHEY and SVGAGI. Here the CDR3 reads CASSYSTSGSYEQFF. The DNA for the CDR3 is TGTGCCAGCAGTTACTCGACTAGCGGGAGCTACGAGCAGTTCTTC.

To note about this clonotype: A much bigger clone sits one base away, suggesting this may be a read error. The V gene is TRBV12-3 or TRBV12-4, the J gene TRBJ1-1, with 8 nucleotides matching TRBD1. The CDR3 extends over 16 amino acids. The CDR3 sequence: CASSYDRGGGHTGAFF. CDR3 nucleotides: TGTGCCAGCAGCTATGACAGGGGCGGAGGACACACTGGAGCTTTCTTT.

There are many counts of this clonotype. The V and J genes are TRBV29-1 and TRBJ2-1; maybe TRBD1 (6 bases). CDR1 and CDR2 (germline): SQVTM, ANQGSEA. The CDR3 runs 13 residues. V was clipped by 4 bases and J by 9 bases, with 16 bases between them. Written as DNA, the CDR3 is TGCAGCGTTGTTGGGCAGGGGCTGGGTGAGCAGTTCTTC. Residues: CSVVGQGLGEQFF.

The chain has TRBV10-2 and TRBJ1-2; TRBD1 might be the D (5 bases). The ends were cut back, 2 bases at V and 2 bases at J, with 12 bases in the middle. In germline, CDR1 is WSHSY, CDR2 SAAADI. This CDR3 is 15 amino acids long. This CDR3 is CASSEGAEPNYGYTF. The DNA of the CDR3 is TGCGCCAGCAGTGAGGGGGCGGAGCCGAACTATGGCTACACCTTC.